The 6 T cell receptor beta chains below were found in one sample sequenced in a study of blood T cell repertoires in COVID-19. The protocol was immunoSEQ multiplex PCR, while the TCRdb copy is restricted to in-frame clones and leaves out a portion. The sample yields around 500,000 clones, roughly nine tenths seen once. The sequencing sample was made of PBMCs or T cells enriched from blood (not recorded which). The receptors here all came from a woman aged 55-75 years who had recovered from COVID-19.

The V and J genes are TRBV24-1 and TRBJ2-1; D is perhaps TRBD2 (5 bases). The V end was cut by 2 bases, the J end by 0 bases, with 13 bases between. Germline V gene sequence: CDR1 KGHDR, CDR2 SFDVKD. The CDR3 extends over 17 amino acids. CDR3 loop: CATSDSPGGGSYNEQFF. CDR3 bases: TGTGCCACCAGTGATTCCCCAGGAGGAGGCTCCTACAATGAGCAGTTCTTC.

This clone was counted a single time. V gene TRBV5-1 combines with J gene TRBJ1-3, with 7 bases lining up with TRBD1. CDR1 and CDR2 from the germline V gene are SGHRS and YFSETQ. This CDR3 contains 15 residues. Trimming cost V 1 base and J 4 bases; bases outside gene matches: 5. In DNA form, the CDR3 reads TGCGCCAGCAGCTTGATCCCGACAGGGGGAAACACCATATATTTT. The encoded protein is CASSLIPTGGNTIYF.

The chain is built from TRBV4-2 and TRBJ2-7; D not certain. V was pared by 0 bases and J by 4 bases, with 13 bases between. This CDR3 comprises 15 residues. CDR1 and CDR2 (germline): LGHNA, YNFKEQ. The CDR3 DNA sequence: TGTGCCAGCAGCCAAGACAGGATTGGAAGTTACGAGCAGTACGTC. This gives the protein CASSQDRIGSYEQYV.

The chain recombines TRBV24-1 with TRBJ2-3; TRBD2 aligns across 8 bases. The J segment lost 2 bases and the V segment lost 3 bases, leaving 6 bases of the junction unmatched. This CDR3 contains 16 residues. Germline CDR1 KGHDR, CDR2 SFDVKD. CDR3 DNA: TGTGCCACCAGTGATGTAGCGGGACCCCACACAGATACGCAGTATTTT. Its protein is CATSDVAGPHTDTQYF.

The chain has TRBV12-3 or TRBV12-4 and TRBJ1-1; the D is unclear. V was cut by 6 bases and J by 2 bases, with 10 bases left in between. This CDR3 has 13 residues. The CDR3 region is CASRKRENTEAFF. In DNA form, the CDR3 reads TGTGCCAGCAGGAAGAGGGAAAACACTGAAGCTTTCTTT.

The chain is built from TRBV7-2 and TRBJ1-2; D not certain. Germline values: CDR1 SGHTA, CDR2 FQGNSA. This CDR3 has 11 residues. V was clipped by 0 bases and J by 14 bases, with 10 bases between them. This CDR3 is CASSLAGGPTF. CDR3 sequence (DNA): TGTGCCAGCAGCTTAGCGGGAGGACCGACCTTC.